The 5 T cell receptor beta chains listed next were all sequenced from one sample in a study of blood T cell repertoires in COVID-19. Produced via immunoSEQ multiplex PCR; TCRdb's table is partial and in-frame only. The sample has about 81,000 clones, approximately 80% seen once; the top ten hold roughly 14%. Material: peripheral blood. Receptors originate from a human donor in a cohort sampled during active COVID-19.

The rearrangement joins TRBV9 to TRBJ1-2; TRBD1 aligns across 7 bases. The trim removed 3 bases at V and 4 bases at J, leaving 9 bases unmatched. The germline CDR1 and CDR2 sequences are SGDLS and YYNGEE. CDR3 length equals 15 residues. The DNA for the CDR3 is TGTGCCAGCAGCGGAAGAAAGACAGGGATCTATGGCTACACCTTC. Translated, it gives CASSGRKTGIYGYTF. Full variable domain (outside the CDR3, taken from reference TRBV9 and TRBJ1-2): DSGVTQTPKHLITATGQRVTLRCSPRSGDLSVYWYQQSLDQGLQFLIQYYNGEERAKGNILERFSAQQFPDLHSELNLSSLELGDSALYFCASSGRKTGIYGYTFGSGTRLTVV.

On this clone: At one boundary the junction diverges from the germline segment, which might be a read error. The chain links TRBV7-9 to TRBJ2-7; D might be TRBD2 (5 bases). CDR3 length: 14 amino acids. Per germline, CDR1 SEHNR and CDR2 FQNEAQ (reference sequence). CDR3 DNA sequence: TGTGCCAGCAGTTACCGTGGAGGCTCCTACGGGCAGTACTTC. Translated: CASSYRGGSYGQYF.

V gene TRBV19 combines with J gene TRBJ2-5, with 13 bases identical to TRBD2. V dropped 4 bases and J dropped 5; count of bases not matched to a gene: 7. The CDR3 contains 16 residues. Germline CDR1 reads LNHDA; CDR2 reads SQIVND (reference sequence). The CDR3 nucleotides read TGTGCCAGTAGTACGACTAGCGGGGGGACCTCGGAGACCCAGTACTTC. Amino acid sequence: CASSTTSGGTSETQYF. The whole variable domain, filled in from reference TRBV19 and TRBJ2-5, reads DGGITQSPKYLFRKEGQNVTLSCEQNLNHDAMYWYRQDPGQGLRLIYYSQIVNDFQKGDIAEGYSVSREKKESFPLTVTSAQKNPTAFYLCASSTTSGGTSETQYFGPGTRLLVL.

This chain uses TRBV7-2 with TRBJ2-2; TRBD2 aligns across 13 bases. The CDR3 covers 15 residues. The V gene end was trimmed by 10 bases and the J gene end by 1 base; junction bases not matched to a gene: 3. In germline, CDR1 is SGHTA, CDR2 FQGNSA. The chain's CDR3 is CATTSGGRNTGELFF. DNA for the CDR3: TGTGCCACGACTAGCGGGGGGCGGAACACCGGGGAGCTGTTTTTT.

This clone was found once. The genes are TRBV7-3 and TRBJ1-5; no firm D call. V shed 0 bases and J shed 0 bases, with 12 bases lying between them. This CDR3 comprises 17 residues. The V gene's germline CDR1 is SGHTA and CDR2 FQGTGA. The CDR3 nucleotides read TGTGCCAGCAGCTTAACGGGCGCCTTTTATAGCAATCAGCCCCAGCATTTT. Translating gives CASSLTGAFYSNQPQHF.